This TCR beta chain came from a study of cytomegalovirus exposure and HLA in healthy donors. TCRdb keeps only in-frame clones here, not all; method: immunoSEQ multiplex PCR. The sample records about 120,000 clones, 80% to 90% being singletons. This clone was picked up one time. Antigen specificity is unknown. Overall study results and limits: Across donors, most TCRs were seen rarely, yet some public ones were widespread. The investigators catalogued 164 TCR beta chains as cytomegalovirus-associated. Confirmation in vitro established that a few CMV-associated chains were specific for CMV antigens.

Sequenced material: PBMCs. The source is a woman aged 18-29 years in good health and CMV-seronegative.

CDR3: CASSWGRSSYNEQFF. The CDR3 DNA reads TGTGCCAGCAGTTGGGGCAGAAGCTCCTACAATGAGCAGTTCTTC. V is TRBV6-5 and J is TRBJ2-1; TRBD1 is a possible D gene (5 bases). This CDR3 spans 15 amino acids. Trimming stripped 4 bases from V and 0 bases from J, with 10 bases between. Germline V gene sequence: CDR1 MNHEY, CDR2 SVGAGI.